Each of the 18 T cell receptor beta chains below was sequenced from the same sample in a study of control samples from healthy donors and cancer patients. Sequencing used immunoSEQ multiplex PCR; TCRdb keeps in-frame clones, though not all of them. This table lists about 210,000 clones. Sequencing input: blood. All receptors derive from a woman aged 30 to 39 in good health.

The chain carries TRBV28 and TRBJ2-7; 13 bases line up with TRBD2. V lost 6 bases, J lost 2 bases, and 1 base stayed unmatched. This CDR3 has 14 residues. From germline, CDR1 is MDHEN and CDR2 SYDVKM. The CDR3 bases are TGTGCCAGCAGACTAGCGGGGGGGGCCTACGAGCAGTACTTC. Protein sequence: CASRLAGGAYEQYF.

The chain recombines TRBV20-1 with TRBJ1-1; D not resolved. Germline assignment: CDR1 DFQATT and CDR2 SNEGSKA (reference sequence). The CDR3 runs 15 residues. Trimming took off 3 bases at V and 0 bases at J, with 14 bases between the two ends. The CDR3 coding sequence is TGCAGTGCTAGTGAGGCGGGGAACATGAACACTGAAGCTTTCTTT. Protein product: CSASEAGNMNTEAFF.

This sequence joins TRBV5-6 and TRBJ1-2; TRBD1 matches 8 bases. The V gene's germline CDR1 is SGHDT and CDR2 YYEEEE. V trimming: 4 bases; J trimming: 2 bases; junction bases outside the gene matches: 7. There are 15 residues in the CDR3. CDR3 protein: CASSHGTGENYGYTF. In DNA, the CDR3 is TGTGCCAGCAGCCACGGGACAGGAGAAAACTATGGCTACACCTTC.

The rearrangement joins TRBV6-6 to TRBJ1-1; D unresolved. Germline CDR1 MNHNY, CDR2 SVGAGI (reference sequence). V lost 0 bases and J lost 7, with 18 bases in between. The CDR3 sequence is 16 residues long. In nucleotides, the CDR3 is TGTGCCAGCAGTTACTCGACCACAGCGTCGGAAAGTGAAGCTTTCTTT. This gives the protein CASSYSTTASESEAFF.

The chain uses TRBV5-6 and TRBJ2-5, with D unclear. The CDR3 runs 14 residues. Trimming took off 0 bases at V and 3 bases at J, with 9 bases between the two ends. CDR1 is SGHDT and CDR2 is YYEEEE in the germline V gene. Written as DNA, the CDR3 is TGTGCCAGCAGCTTGGGAGCCGGCAAAGAGACCCAGTACTTC. Its translation: CASSLGAGKETQYF. Supplemented by reference TRBV5-6 and TRBJ2-5, the full variable domain reads DAGVTQSPTHLIKTRGQQVTLRCSPKSGHDTVSWYQQALGQGPQFIFQYYEEEERQRGNFPDRFSGHQFPNYSSELNVNALLLGDSALYLCASSLGAGKETQYFGPGTRLLVL.

J is TRBJ1-5 and V is TRBV7-2; unclear D gene. Trimming cost V 5 bases and J 4 bases, with 6 bases left between them. The CDR3 is 12 residues long. CDR1 and CDR2 from the germline V gene are SGHTA and FQGNSA. In nucleotides, the CDR3 is TGTGCCAGCAGCGGAATAAATCAGCCCCAGCATTTT. Its translation: CASSGINQPQHF.

The genes are TRBV6-5 and TRBJ1-1; the match to TRBD1 covers 8 bases. The CDR3 is 15 residues long. Unmatched junction bases numbered 5, after V lost 5 bases and J lost 0 bases. Germline loops: CDR1 MNHEY, CDR2 SVGAGI. The chain's CDR3 is CASSPRTGMNTEAFF. The CDR3, as DNA: TGTGCCAGCAGTCCAAGGACAGGGATGAACACTGAAGCTTTCTTT.

This chain joins TRBV19 and TRBJ1-1; TRBD1 might be the D (6 bases). The CDR3 has 13 residues. The germline CDR1 and CDR2 sequences are LNHDA and SQIVND (reference sequence). The V end was cut by 7 bases, the J end by 1 base, with 10 bases between. This CDR3 reads CASTGAANTEAFF. The CDR3 nucleotides are TGTGCCAGTACAGGGGCTGCGAACACTGAAGCTTTCTTT.

For the CDR3, the DNA is TGTGCCAGCAGCGTAGGAGTCGGGCAAGCCTACAATGAGCAGTTCTTC. It codes for CASSVGVGQAYNEQFF. The chain combines TRBV9 with TRBJ2-1, with D hard to call. The V end was cut by 0 bases, the J end by 2 bases, with 12 bases between. Germline lookup yields CDR1 SGDLS and CDR2 YYNGEE. The length of the CDR3 is 16 residues. Filled out from reference TRBV9 and TRBJ2-1, the complete variable domain reads DSGVTQTPKHLITATGQRVTLRCSPRSGDLSVYWYQQSLDQGLQFLIQYYNGEERAKGNILERFSAQQFPDLHSELNLSSLELGDSALYFCASSVGVGQAYNEQFFGPGTRLTVL.

The rearrangement uses TRBV11-3 and TRBJ1-5; no clear D gene. The CDR3 extends over 20 amino acids. CDR1 is SGHNT and CDR2 is YENEEA in the germline V gene. With 3 bases removed from V and 0 bases from J, the gap between germline ends came to 24 bases. CDR3 sequence (DNA): TGTGCCAGCAGCTTTCCCCACCGGGGAGTCCCCTTCTATAGCAATCAGCCCCAGCATTTT. Translated, it gives CASSFPHRGVPFYSNQPQHF.

This sequence joins TRBV11-2 and TRBJ1-5; D call uncertain. V was cut by 8 bases and J by 5 bases, with 13 bases left in between. The CDR3 has 13 amino acids. From germline, CDR1 is SGHAT and CDR2 FQNNGV. This CDR3 is CASGFRLYQPQHF. The DNA of the CDR3 is TGTGCCAGCGGATTTCGCCTCTATCAGCCCCAGCATTTT.

CDR3 nucleotide sequence: TGTGCCAGCAGCCCTGAATGGGTAGGGTATCAGCCCCAGCATTTT. This encodes CASSPEWVGYQPQHF. The V and J genes are TRBV5-8 and TRBJ1-5, with D unclear. Trimming took off 4 bases at V and 5 bases at J, with 16 bases between the two ends. The CDR3 length is 15 residues. Per germline, CDR1 SGHTS and CDR2 YDEGEE.

The chain couples TRBV19 to TRBJ2-3; TRBD2 aligns across 9 bases. The V and J ends lost 6 bases and 2 bases, in that order; junction bases with no gene match: 3. The CDR3 contains 14 residues. In germline, CDR1 is LNHDA, CDR2 SQIVND (reference sequence). The CDR3 DNA is TGTGCCAGTAGGAGCGGGGGGTCCACAGATACGCAGTATTTT. Its protein is CASRSGGSTDTQYF.

V is TRBV7-8 and J is TRBJ1-3; 8 bases line up with TRBD1. With 4 bases clipped from V and 0 bases from J, the junction kept 11 bases outside the gene matches. CDR3 length equals 18 residues. Germline values: CDR1 SGHVS, CDR2 FQNEAQ. The CDR3 loop reads CASSSRPRQGNSGNTIYF. CDR3 coding DNA: TGTGCCAGCAGCTCAAGACCCCGACAGGGGAACTCTGGAAACACCATATATTTT.

This chain links TRBV10-1 with TRBJ2-7, with D uncertain. This CDR3 is built from 13 residues. V was shortened by 0 bases and J by 7 bases, with 10 bases between the two germline ends. Germline CDR1 reads WNHNN; CDR2 reads SYGVQD (reference sequence). CDR3 DNA sequence: TGCGCCAGCAGTGAGTCGGGCCGCAGGGAGCAGTACTTC. Encoded protein: CASSESGRREQYF.

The gene calls are TRBV6-2 or TRBV6-3 and TRBJ1-6; D remains ambiguous. V gave up 2 bases and J gave up 0 bases, with 17 bases separating them. This CDR3 comprises 19 residues. The germline V gene has CDR1 MNHEY and CDR2 SVGEGT. As DNA, the CDR3 is TGTGCCAGCAGTTACCGCGACGGGCGATGGGTCTCCTATAATTCACCCCTCCACTTT. Amino acid sequence: CASSYRDGRWVSYNSPLHF.

The V call is TRBV28, the J call TRBJ2-1, with TRBD1 identical over 8 bases. CDR3 size: 15 residues. With 6 bases clipped from V and 0 bases from J, the junction kept 4 bases outside the gene matches. CDR1 is MDHEN, CDR2 SYDVKM, per germline. CDR3 bases: TGTGCCAGCAGACCTACAGGGGGCTCCTACAATGAGCAGTTCTTC. Amino acids: CASRPTGGSYNEQFF.

The V and J genes are TRBV9 and TRBJ2-6; no reliable D call. Germline V CDR1 and CDR2: SGDLS, YYNGEE. The CDR3 contains 14 residues. Trimming took off 5 bases at V and 1 base at J, with 7 bases between the two ends. CDR3 DNA: TGTGCCAGCAGAGTTGATTCTGGGGCCAACGTCCTGACTTTC. Protein product: CASRVDSGANVLTF. The full variable domain, its missing parts supplied by reference TRBV9 and TRBJ2-6, is DSGVTQTPKHLITATGQRVTLRCSPRSGDLSVYWYQQSLDQGLQFLIQYYNGEERAKGNILERFSAQQFPDLHSELNLSSLELGDSALYFCASRVDSGANVLTFGAGSRLTVL.